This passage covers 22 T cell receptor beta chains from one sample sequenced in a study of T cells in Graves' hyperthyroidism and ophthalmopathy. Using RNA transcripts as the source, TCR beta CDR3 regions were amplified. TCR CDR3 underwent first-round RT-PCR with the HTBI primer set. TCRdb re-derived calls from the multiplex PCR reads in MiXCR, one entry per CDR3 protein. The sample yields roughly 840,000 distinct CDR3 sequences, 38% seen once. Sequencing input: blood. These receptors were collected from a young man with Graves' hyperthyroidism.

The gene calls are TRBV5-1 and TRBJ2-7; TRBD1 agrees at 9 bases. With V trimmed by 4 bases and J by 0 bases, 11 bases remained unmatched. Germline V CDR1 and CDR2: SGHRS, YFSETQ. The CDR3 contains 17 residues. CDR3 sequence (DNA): TGCGCCAGCAGCCATTTCACCGGGACAGGGCCCTCCTACGAGCAGTACTTC. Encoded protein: CASSHFTGTGPSYEQYF.

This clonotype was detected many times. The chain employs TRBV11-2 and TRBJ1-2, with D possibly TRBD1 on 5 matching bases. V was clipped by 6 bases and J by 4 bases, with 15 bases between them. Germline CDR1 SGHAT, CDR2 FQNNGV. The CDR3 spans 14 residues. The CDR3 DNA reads TGTGCCAGCAGTCTCTCGTGGGACGGCTATGGCTACACCTTC. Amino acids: CASSLSWDGYGYTF.

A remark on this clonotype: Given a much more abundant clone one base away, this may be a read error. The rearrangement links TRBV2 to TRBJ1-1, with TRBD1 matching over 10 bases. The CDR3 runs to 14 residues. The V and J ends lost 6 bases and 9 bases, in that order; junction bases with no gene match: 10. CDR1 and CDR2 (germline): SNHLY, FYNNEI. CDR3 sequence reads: CASSGMGQGSQAFF. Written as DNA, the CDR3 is TGTGCCAGCAGCGGGATGGGACAGGGGAGTCAAGCTTTCTTT.

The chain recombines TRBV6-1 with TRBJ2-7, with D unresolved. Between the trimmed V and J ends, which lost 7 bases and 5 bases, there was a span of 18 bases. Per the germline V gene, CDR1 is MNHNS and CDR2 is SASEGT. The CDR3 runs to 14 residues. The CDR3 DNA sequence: TGTGCCAGCATGAGGCCTCGCGGCGCCCACGAGCAGTACTTC. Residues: CASMRPRGAHEQYF.

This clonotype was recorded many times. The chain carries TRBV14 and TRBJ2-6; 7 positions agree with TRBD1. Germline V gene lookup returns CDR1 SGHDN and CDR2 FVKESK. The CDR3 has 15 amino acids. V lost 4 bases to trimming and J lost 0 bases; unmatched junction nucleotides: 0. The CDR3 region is CASSRQGSGANVLTF. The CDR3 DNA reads TGTGCCAGCAGCCGACAGGGCTCTGGGGCCAACGTCCTGACTTTC.

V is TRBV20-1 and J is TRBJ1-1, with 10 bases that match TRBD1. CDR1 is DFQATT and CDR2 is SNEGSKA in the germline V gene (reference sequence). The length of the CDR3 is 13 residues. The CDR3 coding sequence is TGCAGCGCGACAGGGGGCAGGGGCACTGAAGCTTTCTTT. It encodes CSATGGRGTEAFF.

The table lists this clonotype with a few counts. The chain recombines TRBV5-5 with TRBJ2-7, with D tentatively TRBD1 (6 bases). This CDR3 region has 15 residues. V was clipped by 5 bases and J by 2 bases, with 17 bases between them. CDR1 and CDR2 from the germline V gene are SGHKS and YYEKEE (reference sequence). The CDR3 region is CASSNIQGPTYEQYF. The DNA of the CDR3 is TGTGCCAGCAGTAACATTCAGGGGCCGACCTACGAGCAGTACTTC. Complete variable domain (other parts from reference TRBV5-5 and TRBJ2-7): DAGVTQSPTHLIKTRGQQVTLRCSPISGHKSVSWYQQVLGQGPQFIFQYYEKEERGRGNFPDRFSARQFPNYSSELNVNALLLGDSALYLCASSNIQGPTYEQYFGPGTRLTVT.

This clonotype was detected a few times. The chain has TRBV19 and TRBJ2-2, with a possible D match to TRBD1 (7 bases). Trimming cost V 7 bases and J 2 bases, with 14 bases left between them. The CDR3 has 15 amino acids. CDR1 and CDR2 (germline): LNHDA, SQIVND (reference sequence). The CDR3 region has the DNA TGTGCCAGTAAGGCGGGACAGCAAAACACCGGGGAGCTGTTTTTT. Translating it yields CASKAGQQNTGELFF. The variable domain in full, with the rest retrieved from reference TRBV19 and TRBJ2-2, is DGGITQSPKYLFRKEGQNVTLSCEQNLNHDAMYWYRQDPGQGLRLIYYSQIVNDFQKGDIAEGYSVSREKKESFPLTVTSAQKNPTAFYLCASKAGQQNTGELFFGEGSRLTVL.

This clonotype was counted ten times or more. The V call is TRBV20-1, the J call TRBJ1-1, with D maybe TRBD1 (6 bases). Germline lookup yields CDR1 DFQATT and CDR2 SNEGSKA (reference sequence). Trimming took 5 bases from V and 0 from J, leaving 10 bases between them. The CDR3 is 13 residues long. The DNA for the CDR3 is TGCAGTGCTTCCCGGACAGTGAACACTGAAGCTTTCTTT. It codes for CSASRTVNTEAFF.

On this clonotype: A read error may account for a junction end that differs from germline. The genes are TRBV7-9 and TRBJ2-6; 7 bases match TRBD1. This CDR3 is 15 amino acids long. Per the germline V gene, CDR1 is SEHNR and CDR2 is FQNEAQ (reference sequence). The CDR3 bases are TGTGCCAGCAGTCCTTCCCGGGGCAGGGGGTTTGTGCTGTCTTTC. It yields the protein CASSPSRGRGFVLSF.

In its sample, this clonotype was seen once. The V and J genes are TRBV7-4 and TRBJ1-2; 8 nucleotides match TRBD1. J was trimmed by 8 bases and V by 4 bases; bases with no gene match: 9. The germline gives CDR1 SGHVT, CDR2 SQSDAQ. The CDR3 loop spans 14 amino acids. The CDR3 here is CASSSMTGVLGYTF. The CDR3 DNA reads TGTGCCAGCAGCTCCATGACAGGGGTGCTCGGCTACACCTTC.

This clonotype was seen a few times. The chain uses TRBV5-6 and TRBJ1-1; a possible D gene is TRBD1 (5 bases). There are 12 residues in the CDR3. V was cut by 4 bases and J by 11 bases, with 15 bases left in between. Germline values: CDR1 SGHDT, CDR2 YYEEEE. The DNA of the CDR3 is TGTGCCAGCAGCCCCGGGACGGATCACGCTTTCTTT. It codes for CASSPGTDHAFF. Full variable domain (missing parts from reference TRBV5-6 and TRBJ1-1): DAGVTQSPTHLIKTRGQQVTLRCSPKSGHDTVSWYQQALGQGPQFIFQYYEEEERQRGNFPDRFSGHQFPNYSSELNVNALLLGDSALYLCASSPGTDHAFFGQGTRLTVV.

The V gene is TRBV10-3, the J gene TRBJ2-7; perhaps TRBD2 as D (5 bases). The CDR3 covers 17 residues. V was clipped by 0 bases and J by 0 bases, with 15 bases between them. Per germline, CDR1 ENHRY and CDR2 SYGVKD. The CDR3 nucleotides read TGTGCCATCAGTGAGTCGGGTCTGCGGGCCAGCTCCTACGAGCAGTACTTC. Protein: CAISESGLRASSYEQYF.

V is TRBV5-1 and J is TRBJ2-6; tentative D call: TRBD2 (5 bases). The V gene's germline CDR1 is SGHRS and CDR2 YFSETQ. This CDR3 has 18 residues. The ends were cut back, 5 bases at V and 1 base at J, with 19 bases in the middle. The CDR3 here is CASSSDGWISSGANVLTF. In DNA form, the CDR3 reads TGCGCCAGCAGTAGCGATGGATGGATATCATCTGGGGCCAACGTCCTGACTTTC.

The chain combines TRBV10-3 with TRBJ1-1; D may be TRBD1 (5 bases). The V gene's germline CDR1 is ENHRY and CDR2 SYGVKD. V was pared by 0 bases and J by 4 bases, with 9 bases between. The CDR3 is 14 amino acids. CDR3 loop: CAISESQGGTEAFF. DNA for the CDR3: TGTGCCATCAGTGAGTCGCAGGGCGGCACTGAAGCTTTCTTT.

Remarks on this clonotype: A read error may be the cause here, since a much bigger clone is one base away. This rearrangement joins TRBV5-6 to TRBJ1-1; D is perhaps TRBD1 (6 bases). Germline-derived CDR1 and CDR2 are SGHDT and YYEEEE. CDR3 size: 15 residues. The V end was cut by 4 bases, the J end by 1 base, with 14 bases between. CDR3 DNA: TGTGCCAGCAGCCGACGTAGGGACAAGAACACTGAAGCTTTCTTT. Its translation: CASSRRRDKNTEAFF.

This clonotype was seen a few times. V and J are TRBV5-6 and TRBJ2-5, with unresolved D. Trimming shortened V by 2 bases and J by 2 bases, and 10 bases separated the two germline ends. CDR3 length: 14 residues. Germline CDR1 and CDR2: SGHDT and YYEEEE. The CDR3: CASSFGAQQETQYF. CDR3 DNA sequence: TGTGCCAGCAGCTTCGGAGCGCAACAAGAGACCCAGTACTTC.

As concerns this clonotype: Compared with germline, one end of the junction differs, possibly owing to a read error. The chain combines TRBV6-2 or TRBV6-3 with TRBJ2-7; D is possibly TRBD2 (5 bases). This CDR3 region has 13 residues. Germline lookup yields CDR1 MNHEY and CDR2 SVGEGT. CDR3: CASSYADSYGQYF. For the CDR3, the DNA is TGTGCCAGCAGTTACGCGGACTCCTACGGGCAGTACTTC.

The CDR3 protein is CASSVDGTGPSSGNTIYF. The CDR3 DNA reads TGTGCCAGCAGCGTAGATGGGACCGGACCGAGCTCTGGAAACACCATATATTTT. The chain recombines TRBV9 with TRBJ1-3; possible D gene TRBD1, 5 bases. The CDR3 extends over 18 amino acids. Germline lookup yields CDR1 SGDLS and CDR2 YYNGEE. Trimming took off 0 bases at V and 0 bases at J, with 16 bases between the two ends.

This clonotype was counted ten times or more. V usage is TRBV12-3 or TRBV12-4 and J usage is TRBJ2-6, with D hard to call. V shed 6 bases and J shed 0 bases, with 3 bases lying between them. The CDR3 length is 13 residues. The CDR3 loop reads CASRISGANVLTF. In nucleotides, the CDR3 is TGTGCCAGCAGAATCTCTGGGGCCAACGTCCTGACTTTC.

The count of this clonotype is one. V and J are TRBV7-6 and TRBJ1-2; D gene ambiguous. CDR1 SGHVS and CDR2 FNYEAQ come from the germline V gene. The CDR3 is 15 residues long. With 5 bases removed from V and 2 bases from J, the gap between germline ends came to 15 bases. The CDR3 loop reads CASSGEGNLNYGYTF. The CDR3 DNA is TGTGCCAGCAGCGGGGAAGGGAACTTGAACTATGGCTACACCTTC.

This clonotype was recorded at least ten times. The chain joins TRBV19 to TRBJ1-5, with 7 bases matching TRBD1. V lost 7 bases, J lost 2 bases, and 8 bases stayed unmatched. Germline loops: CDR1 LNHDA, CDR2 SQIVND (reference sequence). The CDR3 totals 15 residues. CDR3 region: CASTPTGSGNQPQHF. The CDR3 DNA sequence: TGTGCCAGTACTCCGACAGGGTCGGGCAATCAGCCCCAGCATTTT.